This T cell receptor (beta chain) originates from a study of blood T cells in healthy people across ages. In the study overall: Per two T cells, about one barcoded beta molecule was captured through template switching.

Isolation yielded PBMCs, at least 7 million per sample, in every case. General observations from the study: Per-million-T-cell TCR beta diversity fell roughly linearly with age.

Many counts were recorded for this clonotype. Antigen specificity is unknown. Alongside a J-beta primer mix, a sample-barcoded 5' primer served in a second PCR lasting 7 to 11 cycles. MiXCR, run by TCRdb on the 5' RACE reads, gives a single entry per CDR3 protein. The sample lists about 1.6 million distinct CDR3 sequences; roughly 30% were seen once. This sequence originates from a woman in her twenties or thirties in good health. The sequencing sample was made of blood.

CDR3 nucleotide sequence: TGCAGTGCTAGGCACCCGGTCTACGAGCAGTACTTC. Its protein is CSARHPVYEQYF. The rearrangement links TRBV20-1 to TRBJ2-7; D gene uncertain. Germline CDR1 is DFQATT and CDR2 is SNEGSKA (reference sequence). V lost 3 bases and J lost 3, with 9 bases in between. This CDR3 spans 12 amino acids.